A single sample is the source of the 16 T cell receptor beta chains below, sequenced in a study of T cell responses to AZD1222 COVID-19 vaccine. TCRdb keeps only in-frame clones here, not all; method: immunoSEQ multiplex PCR. The sample carries some 80,000 clones, about 91% recorded once. Material: peripheral blood, obtained 28 days after the second dose of the MenACWY control vaccine. The receptors derive from an adult who received the MenACWY meningococcal vaccine as a control.

V and J are TRBV19 and TRBJ2-3; the D gene is possibly TRBD1 (6 bases). Germline lookup yields CDR1 LNHDA and CDR2 SQIVND (reference sequence). The V and J ends lost 5 bases and 4 bases respectively, with 19 bases between them. This CDR3 comprises 16 residues. CDR3 in amino acids: CASSAKGHLGADTQYF. In nucleotides, the CDR3 is TGTGCCAGTAGTGCGAAGGGACACCTAGGGGCAGATACGCAGTATTTT.

This clone is a singleton in its sample. The chain joins TRBV5-1 to TRBJ1-1; D is uncertain. CDR1 and CDR2 from the germline V gene are SGHRS and YFSETQ. This CDR3 region has 14 residues. The V end was cut by 3 bases, the J end by 2 bases, with 11 bases between. The CDR3 DNA reads as TGCGCCAGCAGCTCCGGAGGGTCCAACACTGAAGCTTTCTTT. It is translated as CASSSGGSNTEAFF.

This chain uses TRBV7-2 with TRBJ2-7, with 9 nucleotides matching TRBD1. Germline trimming cut 4 bases from V and 3 bases from J; bases unmatched to any gene: 10. Germline values: CDR1 SGHTA, CDR2 FQGNSA. The CDR3 has 16 amino acids. CDR3 nucleotides: TGTGCCAGCAGCTCGTACAGGGGACAGGGCGTCTACGAGCAGTACTTC. This gives the protein CASSSYRGQGVYEQYF.

V usage is TRBV11-2 and J usage is TRBJ1-1, with 8 positions matching TRBD1. Germline loops: CDR1 SGHAT, CDR2 FQNNGV. The length of the CDR3 is 16 residues. J gave up 1 base and V 3 bases, and 7 bases lay outside the gene matches. The CDR3 coding sequence is TGTGCCAGCAGCTTTAAACTGGACAGGGCGAACACTGAAGCTTTCTTT. It yields the protein CASSFKLDRANTEAFF.

This chain connects TRBV7-2 to TRBJ2-3, with 9 bases aligning to TRBD2. Germline CDR1 is SGHTA and CDR2 is FQGNSA. The CDR3 sequence is 15 residues long. V lost 5 bases to trimming and J lost 4 bases; unmatched junction nucleotides: 7. The CDR3 nucleotides read TGTGCCAGCAGCAACATAGCGGGGGCCCCAGATACGCAGTATTTT. Translated, it gives CASSNIAGAPDTQYF.

CDR3 coding DNA: TGTGCCAGCAGTTTATGGTGGGGGGCGATAACTGAAGCTTTCTTT. It is translated as CASSLWWGAITEAFF. J is TRBJ1-1 and V is TRBV28; perhaps TRBD1 as D (6 bases). CDR1 is MDHEN and CDR2 is SYDVKM in the germline V gene. The CDR3 extends over 15 amino acids. With 0 bases removed from V and 5 bases from J, the gap between germline ends came to 13 bases.

J is TRBJ1-2 and V is TRBV4-3, with 8 bases matching TRBD1. Germline assignment: CDR1 LGHNA and CDR2 YSLEER. V lost 0 bases to trimming and J lost 7 bases; unmatched junction nucleotides: 4. CDR3 length: 14 amino acids. CDR3 protein: CASSQETGEFGYTF. CDR3 DNA sequence: TGCGCCAGCAGCCAAGAGACAGGGGAGTTTGGCTACACCTTC.

The rearrangement links TRBV6-1 to TRBJ2-5, with D unresolved. The length of the CDR3 is 14 residues. Germline CDR1 reads MNHNS; CDR2 reads SASEGT. The ends were cut back, 0 bases at V and 5 bases at J, with 10 bases in the middle. The CDR3 is CASSEAPVGETQYF. The CDR3 nucleotides are TGTGCCAGCAGTGAAGCGCCGGTGGGGGAGACCCAGTACTTC.

CDR3 nucleotides: TGTGCCAGCAGCCAAGGTGCCATCTTCTCTGGAAACACCATATATTTT. This translates into CASSQGAIFSGNTIYF. This chain connects TRBV14 to TRBJ1-3; no definite D call. V gave up 1 base and J gave up 0 bases, with 10 bases separating them. This CDR3 has 16 residues. Looked up from germline, CDR1 is SGHDN and CDR2 is FVKESK.

This clone showed up just a few times. The chain uses TRBV6-2 or TRBV6-3 and TRBJ1-5, with 7 positions matching TRBD1. The CDR3 is 15 residues long. The germline V gene has CDR1 MNHEY and CDR2 SVGEGT. V lost 5 bases to trimming and J lost 5 bases; unmatched junction nucleotides: 9. CDR3 sequence reads: CASSKRQGWDQPQHF. CDR3 DNA sequence: TGTGCCAGCAGTAAAAGACAGGGTTGGGATCAGCCCCAGCATTTT.

This chain uses TRBV12-3 or TRBV12-4 with TRBJ1-1, with a weak D call TRBD1 (6 bases). Trimming stripped 2 bases from V and 6 bases from J, with 10 bases between. The CDR3 sequence is 13 residues long. In DNA, the CDR3 is TGTGCCAGCAGTTTAACAGGGCCGGCTGAAGCTTTCTTT. This sequence encodes CASSLTGPAEAFF.

The V gene is TRBV6-2 or TRBV6-3, the J gene TRBJ1-4; the D is unclear. The CDR3 contains 14 residues. Germline values: CDR1 MNHEY, CDR2 SVGEGT. The germline V and J ends were trimmed by 4 bases and 5 bases, with 11 bases remaining between them. CDR3 loop: CASSSVDGNEKLFF. CDR3 sequence (DNA): TGTGCCAGCAGTTCGGTCGATGGAAATGAAAAACTGTTTTTT.

As DNA, the CDR3 is TGCAGTGCTAGCCATGTACCACCGCAGTACTTC. It specifies CSASHVPPQYF. This chain connects TRBV20-1 to TRBJ2-7; D uncertain. V lost 3 bases and J 9 bases, leaving 12 bases between the germline ends. Germline V gene sequence: CDR1 DFQATT, CDR2 SNEGSKA (reference sequence). The CDR3 has 11 amino acids.

In its sample, this clone was seen a few times. The CDR3 spells CASSPSDHQPQHF. The CDR3 DNA is TGTGCCAGCAGCCCGTCGGATCATCAGCCCCAGCATTTT. The chain carries TRBV3-1 (or the pseudogene TRBV3-2) and TRBJ1-5; unclear D gene. The length of the CDR3 is 13 residues. Per the germline V gene, CDR1 is LGHDT and CDR2 is YNNKEL (reference sequence). V gave up 4 bases and J gave up 5 bases, with 9 bases separating them.

The V gene is TRBV5-1, the J gene TRBJ1-2; TRBD1 aligns across 8 bases. V shed 6 bases and J 8 bases; nucleotides not matched to a gene: 12. In germline, CDR1 is SGHRS, CDR2 YFSETQ. The CDR3 contains 14 residues. As DNA, the CDR3 is TGCGCCAGCACCACAGGCGGACAGGGAAAAGGCTACACCTTC. Translated: CASTTGGQGKGYTF.

The chain combines TRBV11-3 with TRBJ2-2, with 8 bases aligning to TRBD1. Germline-derived CDR1 and CDR2 are SGHNT and YENEEA. The CDR3 runs 15 residues. Germline trimming cut 2 bases from V and 4 bases from J; bases unmatched to any gene: 3. CDR3 bases: TGTGCCAGCAGCTTACAGGGGGCCGGCACCGGGGAGCTGTTTTTT. Amino acid sequence: CASSLQGAGTGELFF. The full variable domain, completed using reference TRBV11-3 and TRBJ2-2, is EAGVVQSPRYKIIEKKQPVAFWCNPISGHNTLYWYLQNLGQGPELLIRYENEEAVDDSQLPKDRFSAERLKGVDSTLKIQPAELGDSAVYLCASSLQGAGTGELFFGEGSRLTVL.